One and the same sample provided the 18 T cell receptor beta chains below, sequenced in a study of cytomegalovirus exposure and HLA in healthy donors listed by TCRdb under 2017. The method was the immunoSEQ multiplex PCR assay. For the multiplex PCR, a mixture combining 60 forward primers for TCR Vbeta segments and 13 reverse primers for TCR Jbeta segments was used. TCRdb took this table from immuneACCESS and kept in-frame rearrangements with V and J called. Such tables lack part of the clones; where checked against another copy, unresolved V genes explain under half of the gap, and the rest is unexplained. The table for this sample lists about 160,000 clones; 70% to 75% of them were counted only once. Of the sample, under 5.5% is held by the ten largest clones. Sequencing input: PBMCs. The receptors derive from a man aged 18-30 years in good health and CMV-seropositive.

This clone has at least ten counts. The chain couples TRBV7-2 to TRBJ2-6; weak D call: TRBD1 (6 bases). Trimming pared 3 bases from V and 0 bases from J, leaving 9 bases between. Germline V gene sequence: CDR1 SGHTA, CDR2 FQGNSA. CDR3 length: 16 amino acids. CDR3 sequence reads: CASSLDRFSGANVLTF. CDR3 nucleotide sequence: TGTGCCAGCAGCTTGGACAGATTCTCTGGGGCCAACGTCCTGACTTTC.

The chain recombines TRBV19 with TRBJ1-3; D ambiguous. Trimming pared 1 base from V and 7 bases from J, leaving 8 bases between. The CDR3 is 13 residues long. Germline V gives CDR1 LNHDA, CDR2 SQIVND (reference sequence). CDR3 coding DNA: TGTGCCAGTAGTATAGGTCCCCCGAACACCATATATTTT. The encoded protein is CASSIGPPNTIYF. Full variable domain (missing parts from reference TRBV19 and TRBJ1-3): DGGITQSPKYLFRKEGQNVTLSCEQNLNHDAMYWYRQDPGQGLRLIYYSQIVNDFQKGDIAEGYSVSREKKESFPLTVTSAQKNPTAFYLCASSIGPPNTIYFGEGSWLTVV.

This chain uses TRBV28 with TRBJ1-6; weak D call: TRBD1 (5 bases). The CDR3 extends over 14 amino acids. CDR1 and CDR2 (germline): MDHEN, SYDVKM. Trimming pared 3 bases from V and 4 bases from J, leaving 7 bases between. CDR3 region: CASSLGLYNSPLHF. The CDR3 DNA follows: TGTGCCAGCAGTTTGGGGCTGTATAATTCACCCCTCCACTTT.

The J gene is TRBJ2-3, the V gene TRBV28, with D perhaps TRBD2 (5 bases). Germline CDR1 reads MDHEN; CDR2 reads SYDVKM. Trimming shortened V by 4 bases and J by 0 bases, and 17 bases separated the two germline ends. CDR3 length: 17 amino acids. CDR3 sequence reads: CASSSIQRHRSTDTQYF. The CDR3 DNA sequence: TGTGCCAGCAGTTCAATCCAGCGGCACAGAAGCACAGATACGCAGTATTTT.

The chain has TRBV4-2 and TRBJ2-1; 7 bases match TRBD2. Germline trimming cut 1 base from V and 0 bases from J; bases unmatched to any gene: 9. Germline CDR1 and CDR2: LGHNA and YNFKEQ. The CDR3 has 18 amino acids. The CDR3 protein is CASSQGRARELSYNEQFF. CDR3 DNA sequence: TGTGCCAGCAGCCAAGGGAGGGCGCGGGAGCTCTCCTACAATGAGCAGTTCTTC.

This clone appeared once. CDR3 sequence reads: CASSLGENYGYTF. Here the CDR3 DNA reads TGTGCCAGCAGCTTGGGAGAGAACTATGGCTACACCTTC. The V and J genes are TRBV5-4 and TRBJ1-2; D not resolved. V dropped 0 bases and J dropped 2 bases, with 5 bases sitting between them. CDR3 length equals 13 residues. The germline V gene has CDR1 SGHNT and CDR2 YYREEE (reference sequence).

The genes are TRBV28 and TRBJ1-2, with D hard to call. Looked up from germline, CDR1 is MDHEN and CDR2 is SYDVKM. The CDR3 has 20 residues. Trimming pared 5 bases from V and 6 bases from J, leaving 34 bases between. The CDR3 sequence is CASSTLGMGGGFGLLHGYTF. The CDR3 nucleotides read TGTGCCAGCAGTACTCTCGGAATGGGTGGAGGGTTCGGGTTGCTCCATGGCTACACCTTC.

This clone was recorded a few times. The CDR3 reads CASSLALGGDTEAFF. In DNA form, the CDR3 reads TGTGCCAGCAGCTTAGCGTTAGGGGGCGATACTGAAGCTTTCTTT. The rearrangement uses TRBV7-8 and TRBJ1-1, with 7 bases identical to TRBD1. Germline assignment: CDR1 SGHVS and CDR2 FQNEAQ. The ends lost 0 bases at V and 5 bases at J; junction bases unmatched: 6. The CDR3 contains 15 residues.

The chain has TRBV19 and TRBJ2-5, with 8 positions matching TRBD2. Germline trimming cut 4 bases from V and 5 bases from J; bases unmatched to any gene: 12. The CDR3 extends over 16 amino acids. Per germline, CDR1 LNHDA and CDR2 SQIVND (reference sequence). This CDR3 is CASSTGLGRGSETQYF. The CDR3 nucleotides are TGTGCCAGTAGTACGGGACTAGGACGGGGATCGGAGACCCAGTACTTC.

V is TRBV19 and J is TRBJ1-5; 8 bases align to TRBD1. This CDR3 is 19 amino acids long. After removal of 4 bases from V and 1 base from J, the junction contained 15 bases not matched to a gene. Germline V gene lookup returns CDR1 LNHDA and CDR2 SQIVND (reference sequence). CDR3 sequence: CASSNIGQGRWVSNQPQHF. The CDR3 DNA reads as TGTGCCAGTAGTAATATCGGACAGGGCAGGTGGGTCAGCAATCAGCCCCAGCATTTT.

This clone was observed a handful of times. CDR3 sequence reads: CASSLPGGQGLVWYGYTF. In nucleotides, the CDR3 is TGTGCCAGCAGTTTACCAGGGGGACAGGGACTCGTCTGGTATGGCTACACCTTC. The V gene is TRBV28, the J gene TRBJ1-2, with TRBD1 identical over 9 bases. Trimming took 2 bases from V and 5 from J; bases not matched to a gene: 15. Germline CDR1 is MDHEN and CDR2 is SYDVKM. CDR3 length equals 18 residues.

This chain joins TRBV7-2 and TRBJ1-2; D is ambiguous. This CDR3 comprises 15 residues. V lost 2 bases and J lost 0, with 10 bases in between. Germline V CDR1 and CDR2: SGHTA, FQGNSA. Here the CDR3 reads CASSLSPTANYGYTF. Here the CDR3 DNA reads TGTGCCAGCAGCTTAAGCCCCACCGCTAACTATGGCTACACCTTC.

The V call is TRBV5-4, the J call TRBJ1-1; D remains unclear. CDR1 and CDR2 (germline): SGHNT, YYREEE (reference sequence). Trimming took off 0 bases at V and 0 bases at J, with 6 bases between the two ends. This CDR3 region has 14 residues. CDR3 sequence (DNA): TGTGCCAGCAGCTTGGACTTGGTGAACACTGAAGCTTTCTTT. Its protein is CASSLDLVNTEAFF. The whole variable domain, remainder taken from reference TRBV5-4 and TRBJ1-1, is ETGVTQSPTHLIKTRGQQVTLRCSSQSGHNTVSWYQQALGQGPQFIFQYYREEENGRGNFPPRFSGLQFPNYSSELNVNALELDDSALYLCASSLDLVNTEAFFGQGTRLTVV.

In the case of this clone: The sample holds other DNA sequences that translate to the same CDR3. This CDR3 is CASSGTGDQPQHF. In nucleotides, the CDR3 is TGTGCCAGTAGTGGGACAGGGGATCAGCCCCAGCATTTT. The chain uses TRBV19 and TRBJ1-5, with 10 bases that match TRBD1. V was clipped by 5 bases and J by 5 bases; unmatched bases: 0. The length of the CDR3 is 13 residues. Germline CDR1 reads LNHDA; CDR2 reads SQIVND (reference sequence).

The rearrangement links TRBV19 to TRBJ1-1, with 8 nucleotides matching TRBD1. Germline V gives CDR1 LNHDA, CDR2 SQIVND (reference sequence). This CDR3 contains 13 residues. The V segment lost 4 bases and the J segment 5 bases; nucleotides outside the gene matches: 3. Written as DNA, the CDR3 is TGTGCCAGTAGTACGCGACAGGGGACTGAAGCTTTCTTT. Translation: CASSTRQGTEAFF.

J is TRBJ2-2 and V is TRBV18; D is possibly TRBD1 (7 bases). V was clipped by 6 bases and J by 3 bases, with 14 bases between them. This CDR3 is 15 amino acids long. Per the germline V gene, CDR1 is KGHSH and CDR2 is LQKENI. This CDR3 is CASSAGTGDTGELFF. The DNA of the CDR3 is TGTGCCAGCTCCGCGGGAACAGGGGACACCGGGGAGCTGTTTTTT.

This clone showed up just once. The chain combines TRBV28 with TRBJ1-2, with TRBD1 matching 7 bases. The V segment lost 5 bases and the J segment 4 bases; nucleotides outside the gene matches: 16. Germline V CDR1 and CDR2: MDHEN, SYDVKM. This CDR3 has 17 residues. CDR3 loop: CASSPPYPATGSYGYTF. The CDR3 bases are TGTGCCAGCAGTCCACCATACCCCGCGACAGGGAGCTATGGCTACACCTTC.

This chain uses TRBV7-2 with TRBJ1-5, with D hard to call. The CDR3 sequence is 12 residues long. The ends were cut back, 7 bases at V and 0 bases at J, with 4 bases in the middle. Germline V lookup: CDR1 SGHTA, CDR2 FQGNSA. The CDR3 is CASTYSNQPQHF. As DNA, the CDR3 is TGTGCCAGCACTTATAGCAATCAGCCCCAGCATTTT.